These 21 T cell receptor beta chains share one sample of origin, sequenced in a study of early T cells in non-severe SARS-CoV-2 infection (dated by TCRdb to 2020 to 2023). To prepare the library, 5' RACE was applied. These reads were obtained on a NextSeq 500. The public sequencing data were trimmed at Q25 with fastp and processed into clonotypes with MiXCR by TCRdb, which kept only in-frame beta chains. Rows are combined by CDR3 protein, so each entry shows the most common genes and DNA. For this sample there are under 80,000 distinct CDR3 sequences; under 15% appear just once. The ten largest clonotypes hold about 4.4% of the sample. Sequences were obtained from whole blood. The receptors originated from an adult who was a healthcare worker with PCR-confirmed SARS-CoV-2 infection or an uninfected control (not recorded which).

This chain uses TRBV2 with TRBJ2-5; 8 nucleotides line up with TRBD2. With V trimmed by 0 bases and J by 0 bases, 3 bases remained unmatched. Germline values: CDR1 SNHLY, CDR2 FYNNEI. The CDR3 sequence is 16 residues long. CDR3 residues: CASSEALGLDQETQYF. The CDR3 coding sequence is TGTGCCAGCAGTGAAGCGCTGGGACTAGACCAAGAGACCCAGTACTTC.

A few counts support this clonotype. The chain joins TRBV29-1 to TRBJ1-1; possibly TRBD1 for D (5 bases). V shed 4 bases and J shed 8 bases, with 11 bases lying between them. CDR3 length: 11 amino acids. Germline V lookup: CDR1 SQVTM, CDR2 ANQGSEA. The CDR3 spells CSVGGNPEAFF. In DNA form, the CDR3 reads TGCAGCGTTGGGGGGAACCCCGAAGCTTTCTTT. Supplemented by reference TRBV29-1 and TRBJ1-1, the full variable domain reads SAVISQKPSRDICQRGTSLTIQCQVDSQVTMMFWYRQQPGQSLTLIATANQGSEATYESGFVIDKFPISRPNLTFSTLTVSNMSPEDSSIYLCSVGGNPEAFFGQGTRLTVV.

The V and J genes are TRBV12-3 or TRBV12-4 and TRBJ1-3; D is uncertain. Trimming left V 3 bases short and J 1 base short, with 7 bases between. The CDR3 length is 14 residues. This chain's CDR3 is CASSFGRSGNTIYF. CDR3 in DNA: TGTGCCAGCAGTTTTGGGAGATCTGGAAACACCATATATTTT.

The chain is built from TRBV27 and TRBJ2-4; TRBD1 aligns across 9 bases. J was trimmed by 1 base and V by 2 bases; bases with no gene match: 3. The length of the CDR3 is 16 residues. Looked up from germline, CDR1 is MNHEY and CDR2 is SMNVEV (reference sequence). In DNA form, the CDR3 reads TGTGCCAGCAGTTTAAGGGGGACAGGGGCCAAAAACATTCAGTACTTC. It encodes CASSLRGTGAKNIQYF.

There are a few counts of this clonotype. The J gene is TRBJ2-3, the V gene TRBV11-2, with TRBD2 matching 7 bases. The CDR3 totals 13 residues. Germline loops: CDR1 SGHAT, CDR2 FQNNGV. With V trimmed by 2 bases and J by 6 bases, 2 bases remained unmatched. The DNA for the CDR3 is TGTGCCAGCAGCTTAAAGCGGGACGATACGCAGTATTTT. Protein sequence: CASSLKRDDTQYF.

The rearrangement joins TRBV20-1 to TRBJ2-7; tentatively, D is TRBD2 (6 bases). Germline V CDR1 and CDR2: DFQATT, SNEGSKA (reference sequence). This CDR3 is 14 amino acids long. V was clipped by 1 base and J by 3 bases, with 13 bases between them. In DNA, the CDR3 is TGCAGTGCTAGAGGCGGGATCCGGGACTACGAGCAGTACTTC. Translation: CSARGGIRDYEQYF.

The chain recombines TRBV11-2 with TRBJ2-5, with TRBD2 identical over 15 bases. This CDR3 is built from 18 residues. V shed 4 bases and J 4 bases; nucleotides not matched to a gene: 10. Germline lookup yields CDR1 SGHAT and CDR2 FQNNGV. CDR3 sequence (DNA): TGTGCCAGCAGCTCATCGACCGGACTAGCGGGGGGGCCAGAGACCCAGTACTTC. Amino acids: CASSSSTGLAGGPETQYF.

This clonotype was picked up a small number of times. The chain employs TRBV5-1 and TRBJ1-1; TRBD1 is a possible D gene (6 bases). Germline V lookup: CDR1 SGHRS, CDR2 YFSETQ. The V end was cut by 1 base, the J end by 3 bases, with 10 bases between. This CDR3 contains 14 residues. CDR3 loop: CASSLLAGDTEAFF. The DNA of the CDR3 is TGCGCCAGCAGCTTGTTAGCAGGGGACACTGAAGCTTTCTTT. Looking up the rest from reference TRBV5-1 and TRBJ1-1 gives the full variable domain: KAGVTQTPRYLIKTRGQQVTLSCSPISGHRSVSWYQQTPGQGLQFLFEYFSETQRNKGNFPGRFSGRQFSNSRSEMNVSTLELGDSALYLCASSLLAGDTEAFFGQGTRLTVV.

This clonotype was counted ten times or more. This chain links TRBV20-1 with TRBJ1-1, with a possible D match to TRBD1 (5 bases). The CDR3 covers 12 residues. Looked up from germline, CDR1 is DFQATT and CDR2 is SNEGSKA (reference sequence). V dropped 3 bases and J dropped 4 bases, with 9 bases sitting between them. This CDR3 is CSASRQGTEAFF. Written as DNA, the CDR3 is TGCAGTGCTAGTCGGCAGGGCACTGAAGCTTTCTTT.

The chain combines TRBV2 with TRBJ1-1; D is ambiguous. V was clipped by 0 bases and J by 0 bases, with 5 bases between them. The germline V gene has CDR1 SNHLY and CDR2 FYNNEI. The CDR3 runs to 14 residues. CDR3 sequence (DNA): TGTGCCAGCAGTGAAGCCGCAGTGAACACTGAAGCTTTCTTT. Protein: CASSEAAVNTEAFF.

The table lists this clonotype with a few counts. Here the CDR3 reads CASRLDTSSNTEAFF. CDR3 DNA sequence: TGCGCCAGCAGACTGGACACCTCCTCGAACACTGAAGCTTTCTTT. The J gene is TRBJ1-1, the V gene TRBV10-1; maybe TRBD1 (5 bases). The CDR3 is 15 residues long. Trimming removed 6 bases from V and 1 base from J, with 15 bases in between. Germline assignment: CDR1 WNHNN and CDR2 SYGVQD (reference sequence).

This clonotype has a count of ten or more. CDR3 in amino acids: CASSELWDRYF. CDR3 DNA: TGTGCCAGCAGTGAGCTGTGGGATCGGTACTTC. The chain recombines TRBV25-1 with TRBJ2-7; D call uncertain. The V end lost 3 bases, the J end lost 12 bases, and 12 bases lay between the germline ends. The CDR3 consists of 11 residues. Germline V lookup: CDR1 MGHDK, CDR2 SYGVNS.

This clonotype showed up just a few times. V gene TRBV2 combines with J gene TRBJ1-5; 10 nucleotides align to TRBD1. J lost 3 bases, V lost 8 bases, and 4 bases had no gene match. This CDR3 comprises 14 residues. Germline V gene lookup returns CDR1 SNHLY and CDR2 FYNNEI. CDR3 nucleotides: TGTGCCAGCTCGGGACAGGGGAACAATCAGCCCCAGCATTTT. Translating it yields CASSGQGNNQPQHF.

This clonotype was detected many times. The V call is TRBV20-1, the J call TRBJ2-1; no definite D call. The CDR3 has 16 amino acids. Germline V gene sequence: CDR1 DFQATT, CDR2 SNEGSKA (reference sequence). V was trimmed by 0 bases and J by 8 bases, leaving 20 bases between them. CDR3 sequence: CSARDEDSRGVDEQFF. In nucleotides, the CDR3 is TGCAGTGCTAGAGATGAAGACTCCCGCGGTGTGGATGAGCAGTTCTTC.

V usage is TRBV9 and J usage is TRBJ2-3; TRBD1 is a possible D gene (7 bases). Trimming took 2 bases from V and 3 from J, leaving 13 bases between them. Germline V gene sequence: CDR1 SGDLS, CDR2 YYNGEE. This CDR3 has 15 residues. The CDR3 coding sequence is TGTGCCAGCAGCGTGATGACAGGGAGGACAGATACGCAGTATTTT. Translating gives CASSVMTGRTDTQYF.

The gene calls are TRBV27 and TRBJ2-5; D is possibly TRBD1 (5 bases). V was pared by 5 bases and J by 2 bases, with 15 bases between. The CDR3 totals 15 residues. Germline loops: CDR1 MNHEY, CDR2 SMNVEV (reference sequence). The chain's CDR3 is CASSRQRIPQETQYF. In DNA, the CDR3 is TGTGCCAGCAGTCGACAGCGTATACCACAAGAGACCCAGTACTTC.

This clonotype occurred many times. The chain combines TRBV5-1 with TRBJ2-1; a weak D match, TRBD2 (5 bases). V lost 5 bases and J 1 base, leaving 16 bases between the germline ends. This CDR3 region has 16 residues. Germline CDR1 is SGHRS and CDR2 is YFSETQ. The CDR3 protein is CASSTGLQYSYNEQFF. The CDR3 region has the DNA TGCGCCAGCAGTACCGGACTCCAGTATTCCTACAATGAGCAGTTCTTC.

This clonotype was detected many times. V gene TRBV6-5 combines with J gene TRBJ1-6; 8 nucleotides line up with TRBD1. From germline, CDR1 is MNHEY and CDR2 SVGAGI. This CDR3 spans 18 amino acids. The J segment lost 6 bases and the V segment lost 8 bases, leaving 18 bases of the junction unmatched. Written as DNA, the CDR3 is TGTGCCAGCCACAGGGGGGGACTACCCCGACAGGTTAATTCACCCCTCCACTTT. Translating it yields CASHRGGLPRQVNSPLHF.

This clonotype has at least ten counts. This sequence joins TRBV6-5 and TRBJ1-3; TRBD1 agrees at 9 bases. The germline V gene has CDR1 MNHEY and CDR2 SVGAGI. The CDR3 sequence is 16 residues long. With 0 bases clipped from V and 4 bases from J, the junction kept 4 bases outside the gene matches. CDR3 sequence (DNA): TGTGCCAGCAGTTACTCTACTGGGACAGGGGGAAACACCATATATTTT. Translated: CASSYSTGTGGNTIYF.

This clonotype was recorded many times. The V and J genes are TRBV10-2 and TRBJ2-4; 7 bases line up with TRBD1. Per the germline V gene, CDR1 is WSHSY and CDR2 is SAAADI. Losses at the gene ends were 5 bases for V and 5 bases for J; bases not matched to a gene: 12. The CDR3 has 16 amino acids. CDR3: CASSHRQGDPQNIQYF. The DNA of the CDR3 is TGCGCCAGCAGTCACCGCCAGGGGGACCCCCAAAACATTCAGTACTTC.

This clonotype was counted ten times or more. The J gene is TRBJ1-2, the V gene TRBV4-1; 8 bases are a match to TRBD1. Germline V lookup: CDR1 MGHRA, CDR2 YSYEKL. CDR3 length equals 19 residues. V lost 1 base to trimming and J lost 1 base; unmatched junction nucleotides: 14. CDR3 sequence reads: CASSQVLRDRRISNYGYTF. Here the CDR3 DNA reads TGCGCCAGCAGCCAAGTACTACGGGACAGGAGAATAAGTAACTATGGCTACACCTTC.